Below, one T cell receptor (beta chain) is given with its context. One end of the junction does not line up with germline, which may come from a read error. This record belongs to a study of T cells after yellow fever vaccination. CDR3 length equals 15 residues. Germline loops: CDR1 SGHDN, CDR2 FVKESK. TCRdb redid the calling of the 5' RACE reads with MiXCR, one entry per CDR3 protein. The repertoire holds 150,000 to 200,000 distinct CDR3 sequences, 7% to 10% seen once, with 35% to 40% in the top ten. J is TRBJ2-1 and V is TRBV14, with 9 bases fitting TRBD2. This specimen consisted of CD8+ T cells sorted from PBMCs, obtained 45 days after the yellow fever booster vaccination. The clonotype originates from a man younger than 30 who received the YFV17D yellow fever vaccine. The CDR3 region has the DNA TGTGCCAGCAGCCAACTAGCGGGGATCTACAATAAGCAGTTCTTC. It encodes CASSQLAGIYNKQFF. Drawing the rest from reference TRBV14 and TRBJ2-1, the complete variable domain is EAGVTQFPSHSVIEKGQTVTLRCDPISGHDNLYWYRRVMGKEIKFLLHFVKESKQDESGMPNNRFLAERTGGTYSTLKVQPAELEDSGVYFCASSQLAGIYNKQFFGPGTRLTVL.